The rows below give T cell receptor beta chains drawn from one sample of a study of radiotherapy plus CTLA-4 blockade in lung cancer. Libraries were prepared by immunoSEQ multiplex PCR; TCRdb keeps only in-frame clonotypes and omits some of them. The data contain about 29,000 clones, about 81% of them singletons. The sequences come from peripheral blood, collected from a patient treated with radiotherapy plus ipilimumab. The receptors derive from a human donor with non-small cell lung cancer that progressed on radiotherapy plus ipilimumab. Each CDR3 is given with its conserved first and last residue. A D gene is named only where the DNA matches it firmly. For some rows the clone size is stated as once, few or many, or as a class when expanded; others skip it.

v_call	clone_size	d_call	j_call	cdr3_aa	cdr3_nt
TRBV14	few	NA	TRBJ1-4	CASSQGVTNLFF	TGTGCCAGCAGCCAGGGCGTTACGAATCTGTTTTTT
TRBV7-2	NA	NA	TRBJ2-5	CASSLARQYQETQYF	TGTGCCAGCAGCTTAGCGCGGCAGTACCAAGAGACCCAGTACTTC
TRBV4-3	few	NA	TRBJ2-7	CASSQDWPGLTYEQYF	TGCGCCAGCAGCCAAGATTGGCCAGGGCTTACCTACGAGCAGTACTTC
TRBV5-1	NA	NA	TRBJ2-7	CASSYDRSSYEQYF	TGCGCCAGCAGCTATGACAGAAGCTCCTACGAGCAGTACTTC
TRBV5-1	NA	TRBD1	TRBJ1-2	CASSMNQGAAGYTF	TGCGCCAGCAGCATGAATCAGGGGGCTGCGGGCTACACCTTC
TRBV12-5	NA	TRBD1	TRBJ2-7	CASGTGQGEYEQYF	TGTGCTAGTGGCACGGGGCAGGGGGAGTACGAGCAGTACTTC
TRBV2	NA	TRBD1	TRBJ1-5	CATTGTGVNQPQHF	TGTGCCACTACCGGGACAGGGGTTAATCAGCCCCAGCATTTT
TRBV27	NA	TRBD2	TRBJ2-1	CASRGLAGVSSYNEQFF	TGTGCCAGCAGGGGACTAGCGGGGGTAAGCTCCTACAATGAGCAGTTCTTC
TRBV19	NA	NA	TRBJ2-7	CASSILGTSDYEQYF	TGTGCCAGTAGTATCTTGGGGACATCAGATTACGAGCAGTACTTC
TRBV19	NA	TRBD1	TRBJ1-2	CASSKLTGAGGGYTF	TGTGCCAGTAGTAAACTGACAGGGGCTGGTGGTGGCTACACCTTC
TRBV7-9	NA	NA	TRBJ2-3	CASTDAGTFSTDTQYF	TGTGCCAGCACCGACGCCGGGACTTTCAGCACAGATACGCAGTATTTT
TRBV27	few	TRBD1	TRBJ1-5	CASSSQGGLNQPQHF	TGTGCCAGCAGTTCCCAAGGGGGCCTCAATCAGCCCCAGCATTTT
TRBV9	few	TRBD1	TRBJ1-3	CASSVETGSGNTIYF	TGTGCCAGCAGCGTAGAGACAGGGTCAGGAAACACCATATATTTT
TRBV18	NA	NA	TRBJ1-1	CASSPQGEAFF	TGTGCCAGCTCACCACAGGGGGAGGCTTTCTTT
TRBV2	once	TRBD2	TRBJ2-5	CASSVQRGPQETQYF	TGTGCCAGCAGTGTACAGCGGGGGCCTCAAGAGACCCAGTACTTC
TRBV4-3	NA	NA	TRBJ2-7	CASSQDVSAGLSSYEQYF	TGCGCCAGCAGCCAAGATGTTTCGGCAGGCCTGAGCTCCTACGAGCAGTACTTC
TRBV29-1	NA	NA	TRBJ1-2	CSVERGGNYGYTF	TGCAGCGTTGAACGGGGGGGGAACTATGGCTACACCTTC
TRBV9	few	TRBD1	TRBJ2-7	CASSSHDRAGSYEQYF	TGTGCCAGCAGCTCACATGACAGGGCGGGCTCCTACGAGCAGTACTTC
TRBV9	NA	TRBD1	TRBJ2-1	CASSALQGSYNEQFF	TGTGCCAGCAGCGCGTTACAGGGGTCCTACAATGAGCAGTTCTTC
TRBV6-6	NA	TRBD2	TRBJ2-3	CASSAAGGSTDTQYF	TGTGCCAGCAGTGCCGCGGGGGGCAGCACAGATACGCAGTATTTT
TRBV19	NA	NA	TRBJ1-5	CASTDQAGQPQHF	TGTGCCAGTACTGACCAAGCGGGTCAGCCCCAGCATTTT
TRBV11-2	few	NA	TRBJ1-6	CASSSQGSYNSPLHF	TGTGCCAGCAGCTCCCAGGGGTCCTATAATTCACCCCTCCACTTT
TRBV5-1	few	NA	TRBJ2-2	CASSSGERNTGELFF	TGCGCCAGCAGCTCGGGGGAACGGAACACCGGGGAGCTGTTTTTT
TRBV7-9	NA	TRBD2	TRBJ2-1	CASSSSGGAGEQFF	TGTGCCAGCAGCTCGAGCGGGGGGGCCGGTGAGCAGTTCTTC
TRBV7-2	NA	NA	TRBJ2-1	CASSPMTGSYNEQFF	TGTGCCAGCAGCCCGATGACGGGCTCCTACAATGAGCAGTTCTTC
TRBV15	NA	NA	TRBJ2-1	CATSTPSTNEQFF	TGTGCCACCAGCACCCCTAGCACGAATGAGCAGTTCTTC
TRBV5-1	NA	NA	TRBJ2-4	CASRDTGTGRNIQYF	TGCGCCAGCAGGGACACAGGGACGGGTCGCAACATTCAGTACTTC
TRBV29-1	NA	NA	TRBJ2-7	CSVDQGYEQYF	TGCAGCGTTGATCAGGGCTACGAGCAGTACTTC
TRBV5-1	NA	TRBD2	TRBJ2-5	CASSLAGLAGKETQYF	TGCGCCAGCAGCTTGGCCGGGCTAGCGGGGAAAGAGACCCAGTACTTC
TRBV18	NA	TRBD1	TRBJ1-2	CASSPAGTGNNYGYTF	TGTGCCAGCTCCCCGGCCGGGACAGGGAATAACTATGGCTACACCTTC
TRBV23-1	NA	NA	TRBJ2-7	CASSQSRRVPTYEQYF	TGCGCCAGCAGTCAATCTCGCCGGGTTCCAACCTACGAGCAGTACTTC
TRBV2	few	NA	TRBJ2-7	CASSTIGQTYEQYF	TGTGCCAGCAGTACTATTGGACAAACCTACGAGCAGTACTTC
TRBV5-8	NA	NA	TRBJ2-5	CASSTDRKETQYF	TGTGCCAGCAGCACGGACAGAAAAGAGACCCAGTACTTC
TRBV4-1	once	NA	TRBJ1-5	CASSRTDSNQPQHF	TGCGCCAGCAGCCGGACAGATAGCAATCAGCCCCAGCATTTT
TRBV5-1	NA	NA	TRBJ2-1	CASSFWGENEQFF	TGCGCCAGCAGCTTTTGGGGCGAGAATGAGCAGTTCTTC
TRBV7-7	NA	NA	TRBJ2-5	CASSWGERETQYF	TGTGCTAGCAGCTGGGGGGAACGAGAGACCCAGTACTTC
TRBV5-1	NA	TRBD1	TRBJ1-4	CASSLAGQGAEKLFF	TGCGCCAGCAGCTTGGCTGGACAGGGGGCTGAAAAACTGTTTTTT
TRBV21-1	NA	NA	TRBJ2-1	CASSKWELGQKQFF	TGTGCCAGCAGCAAATGGGAGCTGGGCCAAAAGCAGTTCTTC
TRBV7-9	few	NA	TRBJ2-5	CASSLTRETQYF	TGTGCCAGCAGCTTAACACGAGAGACCCAGTACTTC
TRBV5-1	NA	TRBD2	TRBJ2-2	CASSSGLAGGLAGELFF	TGCGCCAGCAGCTCGGGACTAGCGGGGGGTCTGGCCGGGGAGCTGTTTTTT
TRBV11-1	NA	NA	TRBJ2-3	CASCGSTDTQYF	TGTGCCAGCTGCGGGAGCACAGATACGCAGTATTTT
TRBV19	medium-sized	NA	TRBJ1-1	CASQGLSEAFF	TGTGCCAGTCAGGGTCTCTCTGAAGCTTTCTTT
TRBV6-5	NA	TRBD1	TRBJ2-7	CASSGTVISYEQYF	TGTGCCAGCAGTGGGACAGTTATCTCCTACGAGCAGTACTTC
TRBV11-3	NA	NA	TRBJ1-1	CASSRGGFRSGGTEAFF	TGTGCCAGCAGCCGGGGGGGGTTTAGGTCAGGAGGCACTGAAGCTTTCTTT
TRBV6-6	NA	TRBD1	TRBJ1-1	CASRRQGTNTEAFF	TGTGCCAGCAGAAGACAGGGAACGAACACTGAAGCTTTCTTT
TRBV5-5	NA	NA	TRBJ2-5	CASSSRGAVEETQYF	TGTGCCAGCAGCTCTAGAGGAGCGGTTGAGGAGACCCAGTACTTC
TRBV29-1	NA	TRBD2	TRBJ2-7	CSPGGESYEQYF	TGCAGCCCCGGGGGGGAATCCTACGAGCAGTACTTC
TRBV5-6	few	NA	TRBJ1-3	CASSGSSGNTIYF	TGTGCCAGCAGCGGCAGCTCTGGAAACACCATATATTTT
TRBV10-3	NA	TRBD1	TRBJ1-1	CAISGRTGGTEAFF	TGTGCCATCAGCGGTCGGACAGGGGGCACTGAAGCTTTCTTT
TRBV6-4	NA	TRBD1	TRBJ1-6	CASSTGAFDNSPLHF	TGTGCCAGCAGTACAGGGGCATTCGATAATTCACCCCTCCACTTT
TRBV15	NA	TRBD1	TRBJ2-5	CATSTPTGARETQYF	TGTGCCACCAGCACCCCGACAGGGGCGAGAGAGACCCAGTACTTC